Below, 4 T cell receptor beta chains from the same sample are listed, as sequenced in a study of blood T cell repertoires in COVID-19. Profiling relied on immunoSEQ multiplex PCR, and the TCRdb table lists in-frame clones only, not all of them. The sample lists a few hundred thousand clones, 89% occurring once. The specimen sequenced was peripheral blood. Receptor source: a woman in her thirties or forties who had recovered from COVID-19.

J is TRBJ2-7 and V is TRBV6-1; D perhaps matches TRBD1 (6 bases). The ends were cut back, 2 bases at V and 4 bases at J, with 9 bases in the middle. Per the germline V gene, CDR1 is MNHNS and CDR2 is SASEGT. The CDR3 covers 13 residues. CDR3 residues: CASSETQGYEQYV. CDR3 in DNA: TGTGCCAGCAGTGAAACACAGGGTTACGAGCAGTACGTC.

The chain has TRBV5-4 and TRBJ1-1, with a possible D match to TRBD1 (5 bases). The CDR3 consists of 14 residues. From germline, CDR1 is SGHNT and CDR2 YYREEE (reference sequence). Trimming left V 4 bases short and J 7 bases short, with 17 bases between. The CDR3 region has the DNA TGTGCCAGCAGCCGAATGACCCTCGGGGGTGAAGCTTTCTTT. Its translation is CASSRMTLGGEAFF.

This rearrangement joins TRBV15 to TRBJ2-7, with 9 bases lining up with TRBD2. Germline CDR1 reads LNHNV; CDR2 reads YYDKDF (reference sequence). The trim removed 0 bases at V and 4 bases at J, leaving 7 bases unmatched. The CDR3 is made up of 16 amino acids. CDR3 coding DNA: TGTGCCACCAGCAGAGAAATGGCGGGGGGGCCATACGAGCAGTACTTC. It encodes CATSREMAGGPYEQYF.

The rearrangement links TRBV28 to TRBJ1-2; 10 bases align to TRBD1. CDR3 size: 14 residues. Trimming at V came to 6 bases and at J to 8 bases, leaving 9 bases not matched to a gene. The germline gives CDR1 MDHEN, CDR2 SYDVKM. CDR3 nucleotide sequence: TGTGCCAGCAGCTTACCCGGGACAGGGGAAGGCTACACCTTC. Protein: CASSLPGTGEGYTF.